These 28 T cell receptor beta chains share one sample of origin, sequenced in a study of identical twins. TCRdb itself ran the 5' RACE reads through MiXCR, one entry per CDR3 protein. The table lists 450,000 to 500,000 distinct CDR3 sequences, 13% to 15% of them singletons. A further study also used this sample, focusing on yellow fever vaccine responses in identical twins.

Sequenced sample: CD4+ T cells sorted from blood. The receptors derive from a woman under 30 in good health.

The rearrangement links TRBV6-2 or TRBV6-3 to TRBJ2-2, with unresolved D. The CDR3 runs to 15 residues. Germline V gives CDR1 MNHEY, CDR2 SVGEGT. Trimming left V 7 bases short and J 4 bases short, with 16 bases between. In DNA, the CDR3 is TGTGCCAGCACGAAACCCTCAGTGACCACCGGGGAGCTGTTTTTT. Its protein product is CASTKPSVTTGELFF.

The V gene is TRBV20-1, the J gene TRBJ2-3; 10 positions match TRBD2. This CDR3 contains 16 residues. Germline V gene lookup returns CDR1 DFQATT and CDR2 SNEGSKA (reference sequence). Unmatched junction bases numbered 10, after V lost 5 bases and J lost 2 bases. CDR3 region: CSAPIRLAGNTDTQYF. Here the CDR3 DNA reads TGCAGTGCTCCGATTAGACTAGCGGGTAACACAGATACGCAGTATTTT.

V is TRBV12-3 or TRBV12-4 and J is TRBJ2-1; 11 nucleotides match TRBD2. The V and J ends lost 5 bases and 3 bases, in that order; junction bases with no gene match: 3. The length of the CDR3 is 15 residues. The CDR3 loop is CASSPLAGDYNEQFF. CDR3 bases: TGTGCCAGCAGTCCACTAGCGGGAGACTACAATGAGCAGTTCTTC.

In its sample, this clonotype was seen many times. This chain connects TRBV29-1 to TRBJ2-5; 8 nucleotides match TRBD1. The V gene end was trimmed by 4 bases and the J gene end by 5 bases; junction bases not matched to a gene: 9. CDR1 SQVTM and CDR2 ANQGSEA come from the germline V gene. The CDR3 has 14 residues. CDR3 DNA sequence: TGCAGCGTTGGTTGGACAGGGACTGGGGAGACCCAGTACTTC. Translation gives CSVGWTGTGETQYF. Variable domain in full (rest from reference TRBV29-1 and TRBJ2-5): SAVISQKPSRDICQRGTSLTIQCQVDSQVTMMFWYRQQPGQSLTLIATANQGSEATYESGFVIDKFPISRPNLTFSTLTVSNMSPEDSSIYLCSVGWTGTGETQYFGPGTRLLVL.

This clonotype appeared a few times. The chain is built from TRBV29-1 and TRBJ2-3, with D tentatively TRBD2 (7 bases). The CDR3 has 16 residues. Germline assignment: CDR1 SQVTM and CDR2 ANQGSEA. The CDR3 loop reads CTIEGGRDIRTDTQYF. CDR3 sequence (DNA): TGCACCATCGAGGGGGGGCGGGATATTCGCACAGATACGCAGTATTTT.

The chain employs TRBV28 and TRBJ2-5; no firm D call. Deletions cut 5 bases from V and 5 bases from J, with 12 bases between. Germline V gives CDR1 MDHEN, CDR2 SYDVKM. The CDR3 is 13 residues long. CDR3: CASSPFSRETQYF. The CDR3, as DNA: TGTGCCAGCAGTCCATTTTCGCGGGAGACCCAGTACTTC.

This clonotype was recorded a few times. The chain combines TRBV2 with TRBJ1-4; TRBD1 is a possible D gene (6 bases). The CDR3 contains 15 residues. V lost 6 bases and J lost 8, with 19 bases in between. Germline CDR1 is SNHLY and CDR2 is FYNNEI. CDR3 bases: TGTGCCAGCAGCACGGGAGGGGGACGCTCAGAAAAACTGTTTTTT. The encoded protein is CASSTGGGRSEKLFF.

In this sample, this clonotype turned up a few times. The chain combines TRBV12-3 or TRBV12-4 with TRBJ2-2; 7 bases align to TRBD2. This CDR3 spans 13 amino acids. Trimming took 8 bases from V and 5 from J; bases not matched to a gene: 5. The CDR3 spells CASGGGLTGELFF. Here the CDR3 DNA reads TGTGCCAGCGGGGGGGGGTTAACCGGGGAGCTGTTTTTT.

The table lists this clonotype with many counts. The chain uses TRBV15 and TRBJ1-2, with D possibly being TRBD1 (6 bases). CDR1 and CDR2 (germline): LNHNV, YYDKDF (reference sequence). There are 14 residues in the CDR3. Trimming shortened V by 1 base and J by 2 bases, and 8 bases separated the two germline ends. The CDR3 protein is CATSRAGVNYGYTF. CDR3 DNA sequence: TGTGCCACCAGCAGAGCAGGGGTAAACTATGGCTACACCTTC.

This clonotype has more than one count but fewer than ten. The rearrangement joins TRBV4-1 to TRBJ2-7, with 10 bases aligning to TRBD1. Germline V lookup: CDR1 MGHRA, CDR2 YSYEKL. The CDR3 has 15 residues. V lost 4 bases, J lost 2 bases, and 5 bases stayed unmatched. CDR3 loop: CASSLPGQGTYEQYF. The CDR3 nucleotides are TGCGCCAGCAGCCTTCCGGGACAGGGGACCTACGAGCAGTACTTC.

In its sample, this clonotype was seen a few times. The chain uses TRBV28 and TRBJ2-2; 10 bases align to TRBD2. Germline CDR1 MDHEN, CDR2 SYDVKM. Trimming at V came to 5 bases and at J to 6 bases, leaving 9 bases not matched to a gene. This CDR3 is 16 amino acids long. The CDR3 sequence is CASSAGLANPAGELFF. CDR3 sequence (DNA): TGTGCCAGCAGTGCGGGACTAGCGAATCCTGCCGGGGAGCTGTTTTTT. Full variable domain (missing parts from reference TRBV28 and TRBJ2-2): DVKVTQSSRYLVKRTGEKVFLECVQDMDHENMFWYRQDPGLGLRLIYFSYDVKMKEKGDIPEGYSVSREKKERFSLILESASTNQTSMYLCASSAGLANPAGELFFGEGSRLTVL.

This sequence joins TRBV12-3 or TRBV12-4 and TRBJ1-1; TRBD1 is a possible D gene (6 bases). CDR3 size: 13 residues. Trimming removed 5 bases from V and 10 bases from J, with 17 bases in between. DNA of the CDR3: TGTGCCAGCAGTCGACAGGCCTGGGGGGTAGCTTTCTTT. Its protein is CASSRQAWGVAFF.

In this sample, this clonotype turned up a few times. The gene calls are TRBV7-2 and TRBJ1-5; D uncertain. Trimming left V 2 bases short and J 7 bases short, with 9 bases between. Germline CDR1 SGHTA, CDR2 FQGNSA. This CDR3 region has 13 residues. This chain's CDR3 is CASSLQLQQPQHF. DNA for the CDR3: TGTGCCAGCAGCTTACAATTACAGCAGCCCCAGCATTTT.

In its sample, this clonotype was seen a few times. The chain's CDR3 is CASSLVMGQGETQYF. CDR3 DNA: TGCGCCAGCAGCTTGGTGATGGGGCAAGGAGAGACCCAGTACTTC. V and J are TRBV5-1 and TRBJ2-5; D may be TRBD1 (5 bases). The CDR3 has 15 amino acids. Germline-derived CDR1 and CDR2 are SGHRS and YFSETQ. V was clipped by 0 bases and J by 4 bases, with 13 bases between them.

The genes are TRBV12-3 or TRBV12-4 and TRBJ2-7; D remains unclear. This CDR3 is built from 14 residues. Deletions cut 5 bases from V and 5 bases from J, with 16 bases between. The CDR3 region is CASSRSPLSDEQYF. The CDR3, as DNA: TGTGCCAGCAGTCGAAGCCCACTGAGCGACGAGCAGTACTTC.

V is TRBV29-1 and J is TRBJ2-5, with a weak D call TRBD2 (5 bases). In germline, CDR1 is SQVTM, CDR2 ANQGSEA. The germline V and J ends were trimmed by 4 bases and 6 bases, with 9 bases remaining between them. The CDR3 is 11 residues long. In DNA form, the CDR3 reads TGCAGCGTTGCAGTAGCGCAGACCCAGTACTTC. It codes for CSVAVAQTQYF.

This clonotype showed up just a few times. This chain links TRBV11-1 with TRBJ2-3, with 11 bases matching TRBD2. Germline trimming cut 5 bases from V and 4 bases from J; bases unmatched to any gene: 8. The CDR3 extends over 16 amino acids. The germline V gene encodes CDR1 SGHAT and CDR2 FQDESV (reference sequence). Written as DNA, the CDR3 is TGTGCCAGCAGCCGGAGGAATAGCGGGGGGGCAGATACGCAGTATTTT. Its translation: CASSRRNSGGADTQYF.

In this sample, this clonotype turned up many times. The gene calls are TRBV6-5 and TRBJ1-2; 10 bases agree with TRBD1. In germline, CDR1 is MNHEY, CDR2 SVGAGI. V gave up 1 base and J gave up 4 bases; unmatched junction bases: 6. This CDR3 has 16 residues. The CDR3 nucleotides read TGTGCCAGCAGTTACTTTAGGACAGGGGGTGGCTATGGCTACACCTTC. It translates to CASSYFRTGGGYGYTF.

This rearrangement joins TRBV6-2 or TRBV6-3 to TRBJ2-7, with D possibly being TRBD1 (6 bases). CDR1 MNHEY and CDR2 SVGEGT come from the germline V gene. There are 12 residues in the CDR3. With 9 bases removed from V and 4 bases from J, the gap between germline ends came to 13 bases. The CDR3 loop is CASCDRIYEQYF. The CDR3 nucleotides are TGTGCCAGTTGTGACAGGATATACGAGCAGTACTTC.

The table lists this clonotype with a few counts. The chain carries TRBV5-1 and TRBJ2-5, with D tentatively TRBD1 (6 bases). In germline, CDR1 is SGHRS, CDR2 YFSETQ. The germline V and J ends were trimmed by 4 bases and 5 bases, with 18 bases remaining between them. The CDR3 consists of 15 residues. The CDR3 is CASSPSGTSGETQYF. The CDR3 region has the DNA TGCGCCAGCAGCCCCTCCGGGACATCCGGGGAGACCCAGTACTTC.

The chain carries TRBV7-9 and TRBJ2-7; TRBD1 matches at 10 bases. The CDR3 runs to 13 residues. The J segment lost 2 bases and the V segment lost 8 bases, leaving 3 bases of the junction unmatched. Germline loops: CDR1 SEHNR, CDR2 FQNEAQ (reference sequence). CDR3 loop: CASGDRGPYEQYF. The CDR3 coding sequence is TGTGCCAGCGGAGACAGGGGGCCCTACGAGCAGTACTTC. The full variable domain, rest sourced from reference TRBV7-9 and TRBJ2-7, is DTGVSQNPRHKITKRGQNVTFRCDPISEHNRLYWYRQTLGQGPEFLTYFQNEAQLEKSRLLSDRFSAERPKGSFSTLEIQRTEQGDSAMYLCASGDRGPYEQYFGPGTRLTVT.

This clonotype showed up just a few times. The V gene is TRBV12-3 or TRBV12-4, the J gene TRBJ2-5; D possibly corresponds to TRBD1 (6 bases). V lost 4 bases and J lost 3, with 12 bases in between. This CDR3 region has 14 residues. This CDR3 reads CASSSGHKEETQYF. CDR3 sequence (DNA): TGTGCCAGCAGTTCGGGACATAAAGAAGAGACCCAGTACTTC.

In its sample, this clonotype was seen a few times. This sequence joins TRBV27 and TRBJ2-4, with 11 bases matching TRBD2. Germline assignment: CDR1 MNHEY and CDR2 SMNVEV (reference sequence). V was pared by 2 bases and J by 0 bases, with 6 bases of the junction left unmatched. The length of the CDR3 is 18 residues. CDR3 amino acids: CASSLASGGTLAKNIQYF. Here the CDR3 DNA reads TGTGCCAGCAGTTTAGCTAGCGGGGGGACCCTAGCCAAAAACATTCAGTACTTC.

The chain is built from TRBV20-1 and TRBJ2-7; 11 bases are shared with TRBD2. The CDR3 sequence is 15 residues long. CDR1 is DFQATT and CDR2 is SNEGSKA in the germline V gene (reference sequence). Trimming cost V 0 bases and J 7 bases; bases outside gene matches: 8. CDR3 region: CSARDETSGSREQYF. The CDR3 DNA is TGCAGTGCTAGAGATGAAACTAGCGGGAGTCGAGAGCAGTACTTC.

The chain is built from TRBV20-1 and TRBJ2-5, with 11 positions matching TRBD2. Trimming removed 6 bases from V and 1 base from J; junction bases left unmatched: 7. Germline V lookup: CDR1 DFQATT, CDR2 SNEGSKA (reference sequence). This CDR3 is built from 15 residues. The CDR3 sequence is CSARTSGGLQETQYF. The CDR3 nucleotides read TGCAGTGCCAGAACTAGCGGGGGACTCCAAGAGACCCAGTACTTC.

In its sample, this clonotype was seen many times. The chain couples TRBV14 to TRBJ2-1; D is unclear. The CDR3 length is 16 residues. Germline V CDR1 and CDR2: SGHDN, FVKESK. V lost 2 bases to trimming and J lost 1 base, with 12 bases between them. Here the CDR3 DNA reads TGTGCCAGCAGCCAAATTTGGAGCCTTTCCTACAATGAGCAGTTCTTC. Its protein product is CASSQIWSLSYNEQFF.

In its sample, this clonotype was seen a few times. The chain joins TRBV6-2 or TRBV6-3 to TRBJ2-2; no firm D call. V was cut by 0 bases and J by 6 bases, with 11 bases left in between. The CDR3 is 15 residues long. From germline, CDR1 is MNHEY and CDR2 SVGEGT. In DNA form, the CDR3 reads TGTGCCAGCAGTTACTCGAAGATTGCACCCGGGGAGCTGTTTTTT. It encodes CASSYSKIAPGELFF.

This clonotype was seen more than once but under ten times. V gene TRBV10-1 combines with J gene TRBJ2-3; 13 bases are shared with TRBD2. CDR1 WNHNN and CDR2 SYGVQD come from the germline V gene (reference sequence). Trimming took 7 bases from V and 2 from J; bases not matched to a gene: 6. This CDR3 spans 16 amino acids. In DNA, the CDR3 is TGCGCCAGCATATCGGGACTAGCGGGGATCACAGATACGCAGTATTTT. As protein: CASISGLAGITDTQYF.